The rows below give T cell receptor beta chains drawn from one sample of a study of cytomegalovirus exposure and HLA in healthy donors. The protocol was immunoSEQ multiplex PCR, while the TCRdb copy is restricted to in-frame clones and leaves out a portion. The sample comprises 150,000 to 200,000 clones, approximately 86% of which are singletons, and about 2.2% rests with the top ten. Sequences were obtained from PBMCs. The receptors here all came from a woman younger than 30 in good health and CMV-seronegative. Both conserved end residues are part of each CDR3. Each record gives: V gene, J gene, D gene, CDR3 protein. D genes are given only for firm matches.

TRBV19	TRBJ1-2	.	CASSIDRGSFYGYTF
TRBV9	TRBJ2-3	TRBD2	CASSVEGRGGTDTQYF
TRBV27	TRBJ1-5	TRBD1	CASRGYATGERVKDQPQHF
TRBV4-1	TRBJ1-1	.	CASSQEFRGGLNTEAFF
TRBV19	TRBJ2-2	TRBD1	CASSIGQGVNTGELFF
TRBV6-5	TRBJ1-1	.	CASSYSGGNTEAFF
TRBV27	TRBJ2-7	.	CASSSSQGWSAYEQYF
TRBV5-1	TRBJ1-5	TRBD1	CASSLEGTGNNQPQHF
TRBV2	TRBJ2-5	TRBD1	CASSPQGSRETQYF
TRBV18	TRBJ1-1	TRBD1	CASSPNRDSPTEAFF
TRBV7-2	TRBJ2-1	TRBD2	CASSPRGGTSGYNEQFF
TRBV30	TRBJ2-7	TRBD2	CAWSLLRGGDEQYF
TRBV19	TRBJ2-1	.	CATRPTGVQIGEQFF
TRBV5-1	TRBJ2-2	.	CASSRDNQNTGELFF
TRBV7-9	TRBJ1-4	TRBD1	CASSLISDRRREKLFF
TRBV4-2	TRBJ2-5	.	CASSQDLIRGSETQYF
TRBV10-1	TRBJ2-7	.	CASSDTRGYSYEQYF
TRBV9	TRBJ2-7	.	CASSVAGEAYEQYF
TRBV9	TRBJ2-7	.	CASSPSLGGTYEQYF
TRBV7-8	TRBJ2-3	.	CASTYVRDSSTDTQYF
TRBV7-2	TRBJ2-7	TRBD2	CASSLTSGRLYEQYF
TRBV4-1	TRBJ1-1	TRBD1	CASSRQGDTEAFF
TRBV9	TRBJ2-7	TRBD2	CASSQTSGDSYEQYF